This T cell receptor (beta chain) was captured in a study of blood T cell repertoires in COVID-19. The wider study: Sites in the United States, Italy and Spain provided acute and convalescent COVID-19 samples. The analysed material was cDNA or gDNA that came from T cells, B-cell-depleted T cells, or PBMCs.

This CDR3 is 15 amino acids long. V lost 5 bases to trimming and J lost 2 bases; unmatched junction nucleotides: 6. CDR1 is SEHNR, CDR2 FQNEAQ, per germline (reference sequence). Original methodology: Cell counts per sample came from amplifying reference gene primers. The method was immunoSEQ multiplex PCR; TCRdb's version includes in-frame clones alone and lacks a portion of them. That table furnishes V, J and clone size, whereas the DNA furnished D and trimming. Of 190,000 or so clones in the sample, over 70% were seen once. This clone has more than one count but fewer than ten. The TCR sequence derives from a man aged 45-65 years with active or convalescent COVID-19. The J gene is TRBJ2-7, the V gene TRBV7-9; 10 nucleotides match TRBD1. Input material: peripheral blood. This CDR3 reads CASSQRDRGPYEQYF. The CDR3 DNA reads as TGTGCCAGCAGCCAACGGGACAGGGGACCCTACGAGCAGTACTTC.